The 4 T cell receptor beta chains below were found in one sample sequenced in a study of identical twins. TCRdb re-analysed the 5' RACE reads in MiXCR, keeping a single row per CDR3 protein. The sample records 200,000 to 250,000 distinct CDR3 sequences, 9.5% to 15% being singletons. The same specimen was also included in a second study, on yellow fever vaccine responses in identical twins.

Sequencing was done on a sample of memory (CD45RO+) T cells sorted from blood. The receptors stem from a young woman in good health.

This clonotype showed up just a few times. This sequence joins TRBV3-1 and TRBJ2-2; 7 nucleotides match TRBD2. With V trimmed by 6 bases and J by 7 bases, 14 bases remained unmatched. Germline loops: CDR1 LGHDT, CDR2 YNNKEL (reference sequence). The CDR3 contains 16 residues. The CDR3 sequence: CASRASDLAGHGELFF. The CDR3 coding sequence is TGTGCCAGCAGGGCCTCTGATTTAGCGGGTCACGGGGAGCTGTTTTTT.

The chain combines TRBV5-1 with TRBJ2-1; 7 nucleotides line up with TRBD1. V lost 5 bases, J lost 0 bases, and 5 bases stayed unmatched. The CDR3 contains 15 residues. Looked up from germline, CDR1 is SGHRS and CDR2 is YFSETQ. CDR3 sequence: CASRVSGGSYNEQFF. The CDR3 nucleotides are TGCGCCAGCAGGGTGTCAGGGGGCTCCTACAATGAGCAGTTCTTC.

This clonotype has more than one count but fewer than ten. This rearrangement joins TRBV6-5 to TRBJ1-1; 9 bases align to TRBD1. V was pared by 2 bases and J by 4 bases, with 5 bases of the junction left unmatched. The germline CDR1 and CDR2 sequences are MNHEY and SVGAGI. This CDR3 is 15 amino acids long. The CDR3 is CASSYGDRAATEAFF. The CDR3 DNA reads TGTGCCAGCAGTTACGGGGACAGGGCCGCCACTGAAGCTTTCTTT.

This clonotype was seen ten or more times. This rearrangement joins TRBV24-1 to TRBJ2-3, with 10 bases matching TRBD1. Germline CDR1 and CDR2: KGHDR and SFDVKD. The CDR3 covers 16 residues. J lost 5 bases, V lost 4 bases, and 8 bases had no gene match. The CDR3 loop is CATSDPGQGRGDTQYF. In nucleotides, the CDR3 is TGTGCCACCAGTGACCCGGGACAGGGGCGCGGAGATACGCAGTATTTT.